This section outlines one T cell receptor beta chain sequence together with its context. There is no known antigen for this receptor. Base quality data are lacking; no much larger clone is found one base away. The record originates from a study of T cell responses to AZD1222 COVID-19 vaccine (dated by TCRdb to the early 2020s). The study in broad terms: Because spike-specific TCR depth and breadth did not differ between the two schedules, AZD1222 recipients who got a second dose at roughly 4 weeks were pooled with those who got a second dose at roughly 12 weeks. A total of 230 to 250 trial participants underwent TCR sequencing, of whom 200 to 220 received two doses of AZD1222 and about 26 received two doses of the MenACWY control vaccine. Enrollment into the trials was organized by age into subgroups of 18-55, 56-69 and 70-plus years, and those subgroups contained about 160, 30 and 59 TCR-sequenced participants, respectively. Points the paper makes about the study in general: Reportedly, almost half of the unique spike-specific TCRs recognized epitopes lying outside the regions that are mutated in the B.1.351 and B.1.1.7 variants. After two AZD1222 doses, spike-specific TCR breadth and depth were significantly higher than at day 0 and than in MenACWY recipients. Vaccine-associated CD4 TCRs spanned the whole spike protein, with dominant responses in regions 160-218 and 743-854. The 56-69-year group was small, and its depth increase did not reach significance, likely because of low power. Conclusions about previously exposed vaccinees are limited, since just a handful of AZD1222 recipients were seropositive for SARS-CoV-2 at baseline. Participants were mostly white British and included more females than males, and it was suggested by the authors that clonal diversity may have been underestimated. Because no samples from the day 14 peak response were available, repertoires could be characterized only after the peak T cell response.

The CDR3 regions of human TCRbeta chains were analyzed by immunosequencing. Processing in the source paper ran as follows. Repertoire TCRs were matched against a reference library of SARS-CoV-2-specific TCRs generated with the MIRA antigen-specificity platform. Breadth was defined as the fraction of unique TCRs that were SARS-CoV-2-associated, and depth was defined as the fraction of total T cells that were SARS-CoV-2-associated. Using the MIRA data, each spike-specific TCR was mapped to the spike region that the TCR reacts to and placed in a CD4 or CD8 class. Log10-transformed breadth and depth values were compared by one-way ANOVA with Sidak's multiple comparisons tests. This is the immuneACCESS table as TCRdb keeps it, with only in-frame sequences that have V and J called. A part of the clones is gone; compared with another copy, unresolved V genes explain less than half, and the rest is unexplained. That table gives V, J and clone size, and the DNA gave D and trimming. In all, the sample holds more than 95,000 clones, and 88% of those were seen once. Clones ranked in the top ten supply more than 8% of the sample.

The time point label on this specimen signifies: baseline before first vaccination. Samples from vaccinated people were obtained from the UK trials COV001 and COV002, which included a single-blind randomized controlled phase 2/3 trial of AZD1222 (ChAdOx1 nCoV-19) in healthy adults. Trial participant PBMC samples were collected at day 0 and day 28 after the second dose for TCRbeta chain sequencing. Sequenced here: peripheral blood, sampled on day 0 of AZD1222 vaccination. The origin of this receptor is an adult in good health.

CDR3 sequence: CASSLTGSNTEAFF. DNA sequence: TGTGCCAGCAGTTTGACAGGATCAAACACTGAAGCTTTCTTT. Here the chain combines TRBV28 and TRBJ1-1; 6 matching bases give a weak D call of TRBD1. V is reduced by 3 bases and J by 2 bases, leaving a spacing of 10 bases between them. The cysteine opens and the phenylalanine closes a CDR3 of 14 amino acids. Here the CDR3 DNA is all that survives: 42 bases in frame from base 1. CDR1 and CDR2, looked up from the germline V gene, are MDHEN and SYDVKM.